The 27 T cell receptor beta chains reported below all come from one sample, sequenced in a study of shared clonotypes between healthy human individuals. Using immunoSEQ multiplex PCR, the repertoire was profiled, and TCRdb retains in-frame clones only, with some absent. This table has hundreds of thousands of clones, 73% appearing once. What was sequenced was memory CD4+ T cells sorted from blood. Subset indicated: CD45RA-negative fraction. The receptors stem from a woman aged 25 to 39 in good health.

This chain joins TRBV9 and TRBJ2-2; 10 positions match TRBD2. The CDR3 consists of 16 residues. The germline CDR1 and CDR2 sequences are SGDLS and YYNGEE. V trimming: 5 bases; J trimming: 7 bases; junction bases outside the gene matches: 11. The CDR3 spells CASSKSGRAYDGELFF. The CDR3 DNA reads as TGTGCCAGCAGTAAAAGCGGGAGGGCTTATGACGGGGAGCTGTTTTTT. Full variable domain (outside the CDR3, taken from reference TRBV9 and TRBJ2-2): DSGVTQTPKHLITATGQRVTLRCSPRSGDLSVYWYQQSLDQGLQFLIQYYNGEERAKGNILERFSAQQFPDLHSELNLSSLELGDSALYFCASSKSGRAYDGELFFGEGSRLTVL.

This chain links TRBV5-8 with TRBJ1-5; D is uncertain. Between the trimmed V and J ends, which lost 0 bases and 3 bases, there was a span of 1 base. The CDR3 is made up of 12 amino acids. Germline-derived CDR1 and CDR2 are SGHTS and YDEGEE. In DNA form, the CDR3 reads TGTGCCAGCAGCTTGGCCAATCAGCCCCAGCATTTT. Translation gives CASSLANQPQHF.

This chain links TRBV11-2 with TRBJ1-3; no reliable D call. Looked up from germline, CDR1 is SGHAT and CDR2 is FQNNGV. V lost 6 bases and J lost 0, with 9 bases in between. The CDR3 sequence is 14 residues long. The CDR3 nucleotides are TGTGCCAGCAGAAGACCAGGCTCTGGAAACACCATATATTTT. Translating it yields CASRRPGSGNTIYF.

The genes are TRBV11-2 and TRBJ2-1; weak D call: TRBD1 (6 bases). The CDR3 length is 15 residues. Trimming pared 5 bases from V and 3 bases from J, leaving 14 bases between. Germline lookup yields CDR1 SGHAT and CDR2 FQNNGV. The CDR3 region is CASSQEGQSYNEQFF. The CDR3, as DNA: TGTGCCAGCAGCCAAGAGGGACAAAGCTACAATGAGCAGTTCTTC.

The V and J genes are TRBV30 and TRBJ1-2; no clear D. The CDR3 runs to 15 residues. Trimming stripped 3 bases from V and 8 bases from J, with 22 bases between. Germline V gene data show CDR1 as GTSNPN and CDR2 as SVGIG (reference sequence). CDR3 loop: CAWSLDVALHEGYTF. The CDR3 DNA reads TGTGCCTGGAGCCTAGACGTTGCCCTCCATGAGGGCTACACCTTC.

The chain's CDR3 is CASREGQGIARSYNEQFF. CDR3 nucleotides: TGTGCCAGTAGAGAGGGACAGGGGATAGCCCGCTCCTACAATGAGCAGTTCTTC. The V gene is TRBV19, the J gene TRBJ2-1; 10 bases align to TRBD1. CDR1 LNHDA and CDR2 SQIVND come from the germline V gene (reference sequence). V lost 6 bases, J lost 0 bases, and 11 bases stayed unmatched. CDR3 length: 18 residues.

This rearrangement joins TRBV11-2 to TRBJ2-1; 7 nucleotides align to TRBD2. Germline V lookup: CDR1 SGHAT, CDR2 FQNNGV. The CDR3 spans 15 residues. The ends lost 7 bases at V and 7 bases at J; junction bases unmatched: 13. The CDR3 protein is CASTEAGLSKNEQFF. Written as DNA, the CDR3 is TGTGCCAGCACCGAAGCGGGACTCTCTAAAAATGAGCAGTTCTTC.

V is TRBV4-2 and J is TRBJ2-3; no reliable D call. The V and J ends lost 2 bases and 2 bases respectively, with 2 bases between them. The CDR3 length is 12 residues. The germline V gene encodes CDR1 LGHNA and CDR2 YNFKEQ. CDR3 region: CASSQNTDTQYF. The CDR3 nucleotides read TGTGCCAGCAGCCAAAACACAGATACGCAGTATTTT.

This chain joins TRBV7-9 and TRBJ2-1; D perhaps matches TRBD1 (6 bases). The CDR3 extends over 15 amino acids. Trimming took off 4 bases at V and 2 bases at J, with 12 bases between the two ends. The germline gives CDR1 SEHNR, CDR2 FQNEAQ (reference sequence). CDR3 DNA: TGTGCCAGCAGCTCAGGGGTGGAGACCTACAATGAGCAGTTCTTC. Translation: CASSSGVETYNEQFF.

This clone was recorded only once. The CDR3 bases are TGTGCCAGCAGCTTACAGGGAGGCGAGCAGTACTTC. It encodes CASSLQGGEQYF. The chain has TRBV11-1 and TRBJ2-7, with D perhaps TRBD2 (6 bases). V gave up 2 bases and J gave up 6 bases, with 8 bases separating them. There are 12 residues in the CDR3. The germline gives CDR1 SGHAT, CDR2 FQDESV (reference sequence).

The chain joins TRBV28 to TRBJ2-7; 9 positions agree with TRBD2. This CDR3 spans 15 amino acids. V lost 6 bases to trimming and J lost 5 bases; unmatched junction nucleotides: 11. Germline lookup yields CDR1 MDHEN and CDR2 SYDVKM. CDR3 loop: CASRFTWLAGNEQYF. The CDR3 DNA reads as TGTGCCAGCAGGTTTACTTGGCTAGCGGGAAACGAGCAGTACTTC.

The rearrangement uses TRBV5-5 and TRBJ1-4; D unresolved. V dropped 3 bases and J dropped 0 bases, with 12 bases sitting between them. This CDR3 is built from 16 residues. Per germline, CDR1 SGHKS and CDR2 YYEKEE (reference sequence). The CDR3 nucleotides are TGTGCCAGCAGCTCCTGGGAGACTGCAACTAATGAAAAACTGTTTTTT. As protein: CASSSWETATNEKLFF.

As concerns this clone: Other DNA sequences of this sample code for an identical CDR3. The chain recombines TRBV5-1 with TRBJ2-1; D is unresolved. The CDR3 consists of 15 residues. Trimming removed 0 bases from V and 2 bases from J, with 9 bases in between. The germline V gene has CDR1 SGHRS and CDR2 YFSETQ. CDR3 sequence: CASSLGSAAYNEQFF. Here the CDR3 DNA reads TGCGCCAGCAGCTTGGGCTCCGCCGCCTACAATGAGCAGTTCTTC.

V and J are TRBV7-2 and TRBJ1-3; TRBD1 might be the D (5 bases). Germline CDR1 reads SGHTA; CDR2 reads FQGNSA. With 4 bases removed from V and 4 bases from J, the gap between germline ends came to 8 bases. The CDR3 spans 13 residues. CDR3 loop: CASSSGQGNTIYF. The CDR3 DNA sequence: TGTGCCAGCAGCTCCGGACAAGGAAACACCATATATTTT.

The chain carries TRBV5-1 and TRBJ2-4; D is undetermined. CDR1 is SGHRS and CDR2 is YFSETQ in the germline V gene. The CDR3 sequence is 13 residues long. V was shortened by 4 bases and J by 2 bases, with 7 bases between the two germline ends. CDR3 sequence: CASSDPPKNIQYF. The CDR3 DNA is TGCGCCAGCAGCGACCCTCCCAAAAACATTCAGTACTTC.

This chain links TRBV27 with TRBJ1-2; 11 bases are a match to TRBD1. Germline V gives CDR1 MNHEY, CDR2 SMNVEV (reference sequence). CDR3 length: 14 residues. The J segment lost 2 bases and the V segment lost 6 bases, leaving 2 bases of the junction unmatched. CDR3 sequence (DNA): TGTGCCAGCAGCCGGGACAGGGGGAACTATGGCTACACCTTC. The encoded protein is CASSRDRGNYGYTF.

This chain connects TRBV18 to TRBJ2-6; no firm D call. There are 15 residues in the CDR3. The V end lost 5 bases, the J end lost 2 bases, and 10 bases lay between the germline ends. Germline CDR1 reads KGHSH; CDR2 reads LQKENI. In nucleotides, the CDR3 is TGTGCCAGCTCAACAGACCTCACTGGGGCCAACGTCCTGACTTTC. It specifies CASSTDLTGANVLTF.

Details on this clone: A much bigger clone sits one base away, suggesting this may be a read error. Other DNA sequences within the sample encode an identical CDR3. CDR3 bases: TGTGCCAGCAGCGTAGGGCAAGAGACCCAGTACTTC. Residues: CASSVGQETQYF. The gene calls are TRBV9 and TRBJ2-5; D not resolved. CDR1 and CDR2 (germline): SGDLS, YYNGEE. This CDR3 region has 12 residues. Trimming pared 0 bases from V and 2 bases from J, leaving 2 bases between. Drawing the rest from reference TRBV9 and TRBJ2-5, the complete variable domain is DSGVTQTPKHLITATGQRVTLRCSPRSGDLSVYWYQQSLDQGLQFLIQYYNGEERAKGNILERFSAQQFPDLHSELNLSSLELGDSALYFCASSVGQETQYFGPGTRLLVL.

In its sample, this clone was seen once. The sample holds other DNA sequences that translate to the same CDR3. This rearrangement joins TRBV6-1 to TRBJ2-3, with 8 bases aligning to TRBD1. CDR1 MNHNS and CDR2 SASEGT come from the germline V gene. The CDR3 length is 14 residues. The V gene end was trimmed by 6 bases and the J gene end by 1 base; junction bases not matched to a gene: 3. This CDR3 reads CASRPGQGTDTQYF. DNA for the CDR3: TGTGCCAGCAGGCCGGGACAGGGCACAGATACGCAGTATTTT.

This chain uses TRBV6-4 with TRBJ1-1; D is undetermined. This CDR3 spans 13 amino acids. Trimming cost V 6 bases and J 0 bases, with 8 bases left between them. Looked up from germline, CDR1 is MRHNA and CDR2 is SNTAGT. The CDR3 bases are TGTGCCAGCAGCCGGACGGTGAACACTGAAGCTTTCTTT. It yields the protein CASSRTVNTEAFF.

V gene TRBV5-5 combines with J gene TRBJ1-2, with unresolved D. Between the trimmed V and J ends, which lost 0 bases and 2 bases, there was a span of 11 bases. Germline V gives CDR1 SGHKS, CDR2 YYEKEE (reference sequence). This CDR3 is 15 amino acids long. The DNA of the CDR3 is TGTGCCAGCAGCTTGGTCGTCCAGGTCAACTATGGCTACACCTTC. Protein sequence: CASSLVVQVNYGYTF.

The chain recombines TRBV27 with TRBJ1-3; the D is unclear. V lost 8 bases, J lost 4 bases, and 12 bases lay in between. Germline V CDR1 and CDR2: MNHEY, SMNVEV (reference sequence). The CDR3 extends over 13 amino acids. The CDR3 sequence is CASAHNRGNTIYF. CDR3 nucleotide sequence: TGTGCCAGCGCCCACAATAGAGGAAACACCATATATTTT.

The rearrangement uses TRBV2 and TRBJ2-5, with D maybe TRBD2 (5 bases). The assigned J gene may be wrong: the sequence end matches TRBJ2-7 better. The CDR3 runs to 13 residues. Germline CDR1 reads SNHLY; CDR2 reads FYNNEI. CDR3: CASSVSSYYEQYF. The CDR3 DNA follows: TGTGCCAGCAGTGTGTCTAGCTACTACGAGCAGTACTTC.

V is TRBV19 and J is TRBJ1-5; 9 nucleotides line up with TRBD1. V was clipped by 7 bases and J by 4 bases; unmatched bases: 8. The CDR3 runs to 15 residues. CDR1 is LNHDA and CDR2 is SQIVND in the germline V gene (reference sequence). The CDR3: CASNSGTGTNQPQHF. Here the CDR3 DNA reads TGTGCCAGTAACTCCGGGACAGGGACTAATCAGCCCCAGCATTTT.

V gene TRBV5-8 combines with J gene TRBJ1-3; D ambiguous. Germline CDR1 and CDR2: SGHTS and YDEGEE. The CDR3 totals 15 residues. V was trimmed by 0 bases and J by 4 bases, leaving 11 bases between them. CDR3 region: CASSLGLMDGNTIYF. The CDR3 DNA is TGTGCCAGCAGCTTGGGACTTATGGACGGAAACACCATATATTTT.

The sample holds one count of this clone. V and J are TRBV6-6 and TRBJ2-3; TRBD1 matches at 7 bases. In germline, CDR1 is MNHNY, CDR2 SVGAGI (reference sequence). This CDR3 comprises 14 residues. Trimming at V came to 6 bases and at J to 2 bases, leaving 5 bases not matched to a gene. The CDR3 reads CASSLGQPTDTQYF. The DNA for the CDR3 is TGTGCCAGCAGCCTGGGACAGCCCACAGATACGCAGTATTTT.

A remark on this clone: At the DNA level, this CDR3 is encoded by other sequences in the same sample as well. The CDR3 here is CASSLDRETQYF. CDR3 nucleotide sequence: TGTGCCAGCAGCTTAGATCGGGAGACCCAGTACTTC. The gene calls are TRBV11-2 and TRBJ2-5; no clear D. Trimming removed 0 bases at V and 5 bases at J, with 4 bases between. CDR1 is SGHAT and CDR2 is FQNNGV in the germline V gene. The CDR3 covers 12 residues.